Following are 27 T cell receptor beta chains from one sample sequenced in a study of T cell repertoires in cytomegalovirus infection. TCRdb used MiXCR to reprocess the reads, holding one entry per CDR3 protein. The table includes some 280,000 distinct CDR3 sequences, roughly 15% detected once. Sequencing was carried out using PBMCs. The receptors were gathered from a human donor in good health (CMV status not recorded). Some clones in this sample may be carry-over from other donors' samples.

V usage is TRBV6-2 or TRBV6-3 and J usage is TRBJ2-7, with unresolved D. V lost 6 bases to trimming and J lost 0 bases, with 12 bases between them. The CDR3 is 14 residues long. CDR1 and CDR2 from the germline V gene are MNHEY and SVGEGT. In DNA form, the CDR3 reads TGTGCCAGCAGCCAGGACCAGGTCTCCTACGAGCAGTACTTC. This gives the protein CASSQDQVSYEQYF.

This clonotype was counted at least ten times. This CDR3 reads CASSQSVPGEQYF. Written as DNA, the CDR3 is TGCGCCAGCAGCCAAAGCGTCCCGGGGGAGCAGTACTTC. The chain uses TRBV4-1 and TRBJ2-7; perhaps TRBD2 as D (5 bases). CDR3 length: 13 amino acids. V was trimmed by 2 bases and J by 7 bases, leaving 12 bases between them. The germline CDR1 and CDR2 sequences are MGHRA and YSYEKL.

This clonotype was seen a handful of times. The rearrangement joins TRBV20-1 to TRBJ1-3, with D tentatively TRBD1 (5 bases). In germline, CDR1 is DFQATT, CDR2 SNEGSKA (reference sequence). Trimming pared 6 bases from V and 4 bases from J, leaving 13 bases between. The CDR3 runs 13 residues. The CDR3 region is CSARDPMGNTIYF. The CDR3 DNA follows: TGCAGTGCGCGGGACCCTATGGGAAACACCATATATTTT.

As to this clonotype: This may stem from a read error, because a much larger clone lies one nucleotide away. This chain uses TRBV24-1 with TRBJ2-1; no definite D call. Germline lookup yields CDR1 KGHDR and CDR2 SFDVKD. CDR3 size: 16 residues. V gave up 2 bases and J gave up 2 bases, with 12 bases separating them. Here the CDR3 reads CATSDSNSRTYNEQFF. The CDR3 region has the DNA TGTGCCACCAGTGATTCGAACAGTAGGACCTACAATGAGCAGTTCTTC.

This clonotype occurred a few times. V and J are TRBV28 and TRBJ1-1; 11 bases fit TRBD1. The V segment lost 10 bases and the J segment 9 bases; nucleotides outside the gene matches: 10. Germline V gene sequence: CDR1 MDHEN, CDR2 SYDVKM. The CDR3 totals 13 residues. CDR3 in DNA: TGTGCCATACATTTCCCGGACAGGGGGCAAGCTTTCTTT. Translated: CAIHFPDRGQAFF.

This clonotype occurred a few times. The chain employs TRBV29-1 and TRBJ2-1, with 9 bases that match TRBD2. This CDR3 comprises 12 residues. Germline CDR1 SQVTM, CDR2 ANQGSEA. The V gene end was trimmed by 5 bases and the J gene end by 8 bases; junction bases not matched to a gene: 4. The CDR3 spells CSVLAGIYEQFF. The CDR3 bases are TGCAGCGTTCTAGCGGGAATCTATGAGCAGTTCTTC.

V usage is TRBV18 and J usage is TRBJ2-3; 10 bases map to TRBD2. Unmatched junction bases numbered 1, after V lost 3 bases and J lost 1 base. CDR3 length: 15 residues. CDR1 is KGHSH and CDR2 is LQKENI in the germline V gene. The CDR3 nucleotides are TGTGCCAGCTCACCTAGCGGGGGGCGCACAGATACGCAGTATTTT. Protein sequence: CASSPSGGRTDTQYF.

This clonotype was seen repeatedly, ten times or more. A clone one base away is much larger, so this may be a read error. This chain's CDR3 is CASSTGHNTEAFF. DNA for the CDR3: TGTGCCAGCAGCACAGGACACAACACTGAAGCTTTCTTT. V and J are TRBV11-2 and TRBJ1-1; D might be TRBD1 (5 bases). V was shortened by 5 bases and J by 2 bases, with 9 bases between the two germline ends. This CDR3 is built from 13 residues. The germline V gene has CDR1 SGHAT and CDR2 FQNNGV.

This clonotype was seen only a few times. The CDR3 DNA reads as TGCAGTGCTAGTGGGGATGGCAGGCAGCCCCAGCATTTT. It yields the protein CSASGDGRQPQHF. V usage is TRBV20-1 and J usage is TRBJ1-5; D gene ambiguous. Trimming took 3 bases from V and 7 from J, leaving 13 bases between them. This CDR3 region has 13 residues. The germline V gene has CDR1 DFQATT and CDR2 SNEGSKA (reference sequence).

With respect to this clonotype: A single base separates this from a much larger clone, so it may be a read error. The rearrangement links TRBV12-3 or TRBV12-4 to TRBJ1-2; maybe TRBD1 (5 bases). The CDR3 loop spans 11 amino acids. Trimming removed 6 bases at V and 7 bases at J, with 9 bases between. The CDR3 here is CASSPRVGYTF. CDR3 sequence (DNA): TGTGCCAGCAGCCCCAGGGTTGGCTACACCTTC.

Many counts were recorded for this clonotype. The chain has TRBV7-6 and TRBJ2-5, with D uncertain. The germline CDR1 and CDR2 sequences are SGHVS and FNYEAQ. The CDR3 totals 16 residues. Trimming cost V 1 base and J 9 bases, with 21 bases left between them. In DNA, the CDR3 is TGTGCCAGCAGCTTAGAGAGTGGTCTGGTACGCTCGGCCCAGTACTTC. Translated, it gives CASSLESGLVRSAQYF.

The rearrangement joins TRBV7-2 to TRBJ1-1; D gene ambiguous. Trimming left V 5 bases short and J 2 bases short, with 9 bases between. Per the germline V gene, CDR1 is SGHTA and CDR2 is FQGNSA. CDR3 length: 13 amino acids. Here the CDR3 DNA reads TGTGCCAGCAGCGATCAACAAAACACTGAAGCTTTCTTT. Translating gives CASSDQQNTEAFF.

This clonotype was found a few times. This sequence joins TRBV19 and TRBJ2-7; D is unresolved. There are 14 residues in the CDR3. Germline V gene lookup returns CDR1 LNHDA and CDR2 SQIVND (reference sequence). Trimming removed 3 bases at V and 6 bases at J, with 15 bases between. CDR3 in DNA: TGTGCCAGTAGTATTGCCAACTTACGTTCCGAGCAGTACTTC. This translates into CASSIANLRSEQYF.

This chain connects TRBV29-1 to TRBJ2-3; D unresolved. Trimming cost V 1 base and J 0 bases, with 8 bases left between them. Germline CDR1 and CDR2: SQVTM and ANQGSEA. This CDR3 comprises 14 residues. The CDR3 bases are TGCAGCGTTGAAGGTGGTTCTAGCACAGATACGCAGTATTTT. Its protein product is CSVEGGSSTDTQYF.

The chain links TRBV7-3 to TRBJ2-1, with 9 nucleotides matching TRBD1. CDR3 length: 14 residues. The trim removed 5 bases at V and 8 bases at J, leaving 7 bases unmatched. Germline assignment: CDR1 SGHTA and CDR2 FQGTGA. The CDR3 sequence: CASSLGTGTHEQFF. In DNA form, the CDR3 reads TGTGCCAGCAGCCTAGGGACAGGGACGCATGAGCAGTTCTTC.

The sample holds one count of this clonotype. J is TRBJ1-3 and V is TRBV6-4; no firm D call. Per the germline V gene, CDR1 is MRHNA and CDR2 is SNTAGT. V lost 5 bases and J 0 bases, leaving 11 bases between the germline ends. The CDR3 spans 15 residues. The CDR3 DNA reads TGTGCCAGCAGTCTTCGGGATGTCTCTGGAAACACCATATATTTT. This codes for CASSLRDVSGNTIYF.

This clonotype came up a few times. J is TRBJ2-4 and V is TRBV6-2 or TRBV6-3; 8 bases are a match to TRBD2. With 6 bases clipped from V and 6 bases from J, the junction kept 7 bases outside the gene matches. The germline CDR1 and CDR2 sequences are MNHEY and SVGEGT. The CDR3 runs 14 residues. Here the CDR3 reads CASSSSGRGNIQYF. CDR3 nucleotide sequence: TGTGCCAGCAGCTCCAGCGGGAGAGGAAACATTCAGTACTTC.

This clonotype was recorded a few times. The CDR3 is CASSFFGRGAEAFF. CDR3 nucleotides: TGTGCCAGCAGTTTTTTCGGTCGGGGGGCTGAAGCTTTCTTT. This chain connects TRBV28 to TRBJ1-1, with D possibly matching TRBD1 (5 bases). Germline lookup yields CDR1 MDHEN and CDR2 SYDVKM. This CDR3 has 14 residues. V lost 3 bases, J lost 6 bases, and 14 bases lay in between. Supplemented by reference TRBV28 and TRBJ1-1, the full variable domain reads DVKVTQSSRYLVKRTGEKVFLECVQDMDHENMFWYRQDPGLGLRLIYFSYDVKMKEKGDIPEGYSVSREKKERFSLILESASTNQTSMYLCASSFFGRGAEAFFGQGTRLTVV.

This clonotype was counted at least ten times. The chain recombines TRBV7-2 with TRBJ2-5, with unresolved D. Germline-derived CDR1 and CDR2 are SGHTA and FQGNSA. V dropped 5 bases and J dropped 4 bases, with 5 bases sitting between them. The CDR3 has 11 residues. The chain's CDR3 is CASSRTETQYF. CDR3 DNA sequence: TGTGCCAGCAGCCGAACAGAGACCCAGTACTTC.

This clonotype was counted only a few times. This sequence joins TRBV14 and TRBJ1-2; D is unclear. The germline V gene encodes CDR1 SGHDN and CDR2 FVKESK. This CDR3 contains 14 residues. V lost 2 bases to trimming and J lost 8 bases, with 15 bases between them. The CDR3 region has the DNA TGTGCCAGCAGCCAACTTTCCCAGACGGCGGGCTACACCTTC. Protein sequence: CASSQLSQTAGYTF.

Ten or more counts support this clonotype. The chain links TRBV2 to TRBJ2-3, with D hard to call. This CDR3 contains 16 residues. V dropped 1 base and J dropped 0 bases, with 11 bases sitting between them. Per the germline V gene, CDR1 is SNHLY and CDR2 is FYNNEI. CDR3 sequence (DNA): TGTGCCAGCAGTGAAGTAGGCGGACCAAGCACAGATACGCAGTATTTT. Its translation: CASSEVGGPSTDTQYF. The entire variable domain, with the rest obtained from reference TRBV2 and TRBJ2-3, is as follows: EPEVTQTPSHQVTQMGQEVILRCVPISNHLYFYWYRQILGQKVEFLVSFYNNEISEKSEIFDDQFSVERPDGSNFTLKIRSTKLEDSAMYFCASSEVGGPSTDTQYFGPGTRLTVL.

This clonotype was picked up many times. The rearrangement links TRBV7-2 to TRBJ2-3; the D gene is possibly TRBD1 (5 bases). The CDR3 is 15 amino acids. In germline, CDR1 is SGHTA, CDR2 FQGNSA. V lost 5 bases and J 2 bases, leaving 14 bases between the germline ends. DNA of the CDR3: TGTGCCAGCAGCCCAAGACAGAGCTACACAGATACGCAGTATTTT. Translated, it gives CASSPRQSYTDTQYF.

Many counts were recorded for this clonotype. The chain combines TRBV29-1 with TRBJ1-5; D might be TRBD1 (6 bases). The CDR3 has 13 residues. Trimming cost V 6 bases and J 3 bases, with 12 bases left between them. Germline-derived CDR1 and CDR2 are SQVTM and ANQGSEA. CDR3 loop: CSVGGGLNQPQHF. The CDR3 nucleotides are TGCAGCGTCGGAGGGGGGCTCAATCAGCCCCAGCATTTT.

The chain has TRBV29-1 and TRBJ2-7; 11 bases are a match to TRBD1. CDR3 length: 13 residues. Germline assignment: CDR1 SQVTM and CDR2 ANQGSEA. V shed 4 bases, J shed 2 bases, and the junction held 1 base outside the gene matches. The CDR3 loop reads CSVVGQGAYEQYF. The CDR3 DNA is TGCAGCGTTGTGGGACAGGGGGCCTACGAGCAGTACTTC.

This clonotype turned up a few times. The chain carries TRBV4-1 and TRBJ2-1; 8 nucleotides align to TRBD1. Germline V CDR1 and CDR2: MGHRA, YSYEKL. The trim removed 5 bases at V and 1 base at J, leaving 4 bases unmatched. The CDR3 length is 15 residues. The CDR3 loop is CASSETGVSYNEQFF. The CDR3 DNA reads as TGCGCCAGCAGCGAGACAGGGGTTTCCTACAATGAGCAGTTCTTC.

At least ten counts were recorded for this clonotype. This chain joins TRBV6-2 or TRBV6-3 and TRBJ1-5, with 11 bases matching TRBD1. The length of the CDR3 is 18 residues. CDR1 is MNHEY, CDR2 SVGEGT, per germline. Germline trimming cut 2 bases from V and 1 base from J; bases unmatched to any gene: 7. The CDR3 here is CASSYASGTGGSNQPQHF. In nucleotides, the CDR3 is TGTGCCAGCAGTTACGCCTCCGGGACAGGGGGAAGCAATCAGCCCCAGCATTTT.

This clonotype was picked up many times. The chain links TRBV4-3 to TRBJ2-3, with 9 bases that match TRBD2. Germline CDR1 is LGHNA and CDR2 is YSLEER. CDR3 length: 15 amino acids. V shed 1 base, J shed 4 bases, and the junction held 3 bases outside the gene matches. The DNA of the CDR3 is TGCGCCAGCAGCCAAGGAGCGGGAGGCGCAGATACGCAGTATTTT. Translated, it gives CASSQGAGGADTQYF.